Following are 5 T cell receptor beta chains from one sample sequenced in a study of glioma-infiltrating T cells after dendritic cell vaccination. The repertoire was sequenced with immunoSEQ multiplex PCR; TCRdb's copy has only in-frame clones and lacks some. This sample has 90,000 to 95,000 clones, with 70% to 90% found just once. This sample's time point: after dendritic cell vaccination, including at tumor progression/relapse. The specimen was blood, collected after dendritic cell vaccination. Source of these receptors: a human donor with glioblastoma.

The chain employs TRBV7-3 and TRBJ2-7, with a tentative D call TRBD2 (7 bases). V lost 0 bases to trimming and J lost 6 bases, with 15 bases between them. The CDR3 runs to 15 residues. Germline V lookup: CDR1 SGHTA, CDR2 FQGTGA. CDR3 amino acids: CASSLTVGGQGEQYV. The CDR3 nucleotides are TGTGCCAGCAGCTTAACGGTGGGGGGGCAAGGCGAGCAGTACGTC.

This chain connects TRBV27 to TRBJ1-1; 9 nucleotides line up with TRBD1. The CDR3 consists of 13 residues. Losses at the gene ends were 4 bases for V and 5 bases for J; bases not matched to a gene: 2. Germline assignment: CDR1 MNHEY and CDR2 SMNVEV (reference sequence). The CDR3 spells CASSSGQGTEAFF. CDR3 nucleotide sequence: TGTGCCAGCAGTTCCGGACAGGGGACTGAAGCTTTCTTT.

The chain joins TRBV11-2 to TRBJ1-5; D uncertain. There are 13 residues in the CDR3. Germline loops: CDR1 SGHAT, CDR2 FQNNGV. The V end was cut by 4 bases, the J end by 4 bases, with 8 bases between. The CDR3 nucleotides are TGTGCCAGCAGCTACGACGGGAATCAGCCCCAGCATTTT. Translation gives CASSYDGNQPQHF.

Comments on this clone: Other DNA sequences in this specimen translate into the identical CDR3. V usage is TRBV7-2 and J usage is TRBJ2-3; no reliable D call. The CDR3 contains 12 residues. Trimming took off 5 bases at V and 4 bases at J, with 7 bases between the two ends. CDR1 and CDR2 (germline): SGHTA, FQGNSA. CDR3 amino acids: CASSTRSDTQYF. Written as DNA, the CDR3 is TGTGCCAGCAGCACGAGGTCAGATACGCAGTATTTT.

V and J are TRBV6-5 and TRBJ2-5; a weak D match, TRBD1 (6 bases). V was trimmed by 0 bases and J by 4 bases, leaving 9 bases between them. In germline, CDR1 is MNHEY, CDR2 SVGAGI. The CDR3 length is 14 residues. The CDR3 spells CASSYSRQAETQYF. CDR3 nucleotide sequence: TGTGCCAGCAGTTACTCGAGACAGGCAGAGACCCAGTACTTC.